A selection of T cell receptor beta chains follows, all from one sample in a study of T-cell memory formation after mild COVID-19. Via MiXCR, TCRdb re-called the 5' RACE reads, giving one row per CDR3 protein. The sample carries 270,000 or so distinct CDR3 sequences, 15% to 20% recorded once. Sequences were obtained from PBMCs or a T cell subset sorted from them (not recorded which). The receptor source for this set is a man aged 18-30 years who had mild COVID-19 (a few samples of this study predate the infection). Cell type and time point are not known. Each CDR3 is given with its conserved first and last residue. Each record gives: CDR3 DNA, CDR3 protein, clone size, J gene, D gene, V gene, CDR3 length. A D gene is named only where the DNA matches it firmly. For some rows the clone size is stated as once, few or many, or as a class when expanded; others skip it.

cdr3_nt: TGTGCCAGCGGATTCGACAGGGATCAGCCCCAGCATTTT
cdr3_aa: CASGFDRDQPQHF
clone_size: few
j_call: TRBJ1-5
d_call: TRBD1
v_call: TRBV6-5
cdr3_length: 13

cdr3_nt: TGTGCTAGTGGTTATCCGGGGCGCGGGGAGCTGTTTTTT
cdr3_aa: CASGYPGRGELFF
clone_size: few
j_call: TRBJ2-2
d_call: .
v_call: TRBV12-5
cdr3_length: 13

cdr3_nt: TGCGCCAGCAGCTCTACAATGGTGGAGTATGGCTACACCTTC
cdr3_aa: CASSSTMVEYGYTF
clone_size: .
j_call: TRBJ1-2
d_call: .
v_call: TRBV4-3
cdr3_length: 14

cdr3_nt: TGTGCCAGCAGCGACGTGACGAATGAGCAGTTCTTC
cdr3_aa: CASSDVTNEQFF
clone_size: few
j_call: TRBJ2-1
d_call: .
v_call: TRBV6-1
cdr3_length: 12

cdr3_nt: TGTGCCAGCAGCCATTTACAGGGGTGGCATGAGCAGTTCTTC
cdr3_aa: CASSHLQGWHEQFF
clone_size: .
j_call: TRBJ2-1
d_call: TRBD1
v_call: TRBV14
cdr3_length: 14

cdr3_nt: TGCGCCAGCAGCCCAGAGGGGCTCACTAACTACAATGAGCAGTTCTTC
cdr3_aa: CASSPEGLTNYNEQFF
clone_size: many
j_call: TRBJ2-1
d_call: .
v_call: TRBV5-1
cdr3_length: 16

cdr3_nt: TGTGCCAGCAGCCCCCAAAGCGGGGGGGCCTCTACGCAGTATTTT
cdr3_aa: CASSPQSGGASTQYF
clone_size: few
j_call: TRBJ2-3
d_call: TRBD2
v_call: TRBV7-2
cdr3_length: 15

cdr3_nt: TGTGCCAGCAGTATACCAGCGGGTTCTAGCACAGATACGCAGTATTTT
cdr3_aa: CASSIPAGSSTDTQYF
clone_size: .
j_call: TRBJ2-3
d_call: .
v_call: TRBV12-3/TRBV12-4
cdr3_length: 16

cdr3_nt: TGTGCCAGCAGCTTAGAACTAGCGGGGGGTTACACCGGGGAGCTGTTTTTT
cdr3_aa: CASSLELAGGYTGELFF
clone_size: .
j_call: TRBJ2-2
d_call: TRBD2
v_call: TRBV7-6
cdr3_length: 17

cdr3_nt: TGTGCCATCAGAAGAACCGACGGATCGGAAGCTTTCTTT
cdr3_aa: CAIRRTDGSEAFF
clone_size: many
j_call: TRBJ1-1
d_call: .
v_call: TRBV10-3
cdr3_length: 13

cdr3_nt: TGCGCCAGCAGCCCATGGACAGGGGCTGGGGAGACCCAGTACTTC
cdr3_aa: CASSPWTGAGETQYF
clone_size: .
j_call: TRBJ2-5
d_call: TRBD1
v_call: TRBV5-1
cdr3_length: 15

cdr3_nt: TGCGCCAGCAGCCAGACTAGGGATGGGACAGGGAGGATATCCTACGAGCAGTACTTC
cdr3_aa: CASSQTRDGTGRISYEQYF
clone_size: few
j_call: TRBJ2-7
d_call: TRBD1
v_call: TRBV4-1
cdr3_length: 19

cdr3_nt: TGTGCCAGCAGCTTCTCCCCGGGAAACACCATATATTTT
cdr3_aa: CASSFSPGNTIYF
clone_size: .
j_call: TRBJ1-3
d_call: .
v_call: TRBV2
cdr3_length: 13

cdr3_nt: TGTGCCAGCCGCGGAGGCCCCGGGGAGCTGTTTTTT
cdr3_aa: CASRGGPGELFF
clone_size: few
j_call: TRBJ2-2
d_call: .
v_call: TRBV7-9
cdr3_length: 12

cdr3_nt: TGTGCCAGCAGTGAATCCCATTCGAACACTGAAGCTTTCTTT
cdr3_aa: CASSESHSNTEAFF
clone_size: .
j_call: TRBJ1-1
d_call: .
v_call: TRBV6-1
cdr3_length: 14

cdr3_nt: TGTGCCAGCAGCTTTGGACGAAACTACGAGCAGTACTTC
cdr3_aa: CASSFGRNYEQYF
clone_size: few
j_call: TRBJ2-7
d_call: .
v_call: TRBV5-5
cdr3_length: 13

cdr3_nt: TGTGCCAGTAGTTCTAGTCCGGGACCCCCAGAGACCCAGTACTTC
cdr3_aa: CASSSSPGPPETQYF
clone_size: .
j_call: TRBJ2-5
d_call: .
v_call: TRBV19
cdr3_length: 15

cdr3_nt: TGCGCCAGCAGCCCAGGGTACAATGAGCAGTTCTTC
cdr3_aa: CASSPGYNEQFF
clone_size: .
j_call: TRBJ2-1
d_call: .
v_call: TRBV5-1
cdr3_length: 12

cdr3_nt: TGCAGTGCGACCTCGGACGGTGGGAAGCCCCAGCATTTT
cdr3_aa: CSATSDGGKPQHF
clone_size: .
j_call: TRBJ1-5
d_call: .
v_call: TRBV20-1
cdr3_length: 13

cdr3_nt: TGTGCCAGCAGCGAGACAGGTTCCTATGGCTACACCTTC
cdr3_aa: CASSETGSYGYTF
clone_size: .
j_call: TRBJ1-2
d_call: .
v_call: TRBV2
cdr3_length: 13

cdr3_nt: TGTGCCAGCAGCTCCGACAGGAAACCCTCCTATGGCTACACCTTC
cdr3_aa: CASSSDRKPSYGYTF
clone_size: many
j_call: TRBJ1-2
d_call: .
v_call: TRBV12-3/TRBV12-4
cdr3_length: 15

cdr3_nt: TGTGCCAGCTCCGGACAGGGAAACTCTGGGGCCAACGTCCTGACTTTC
cdr3_aa: CASSGQGNSGANVLTF
clone_size: .
j_call: TRBJ2-6
d_call: TRBD1
v_call: TRBV7-2
cdr3_length: 16

cdr3_nt: TGCGCCAGCAGCTTTATTTACGCAGGGACTTCAGAGCAGTACTTC
cdr3_aa: CASSFIYAGTSEQYF
clone_size: few
j_call: TRBJ2-7
d_call: .
v_call: TRBV5-1
cdr3_length: 15

cdr3_nt: TGTGCCATCAGTGGTGGAGAGACCCAGTACTTC
cdr3_aa: CAISGGETQYF
clone_size: .
j_call: TRBJ2-5
d_call: .
v_call: TRBV10-3
cdr3_length: 11

cdr3_nt: TGCAGTGCAGGACTAGCGGGGGTCCCGGGGTATGAGCAGTTCTTC
cdr3_aa: CSAGLAGVPGYEQFF
clone_size: few
j_call: TRBJ2-1
d_call: TRBD2
v_call: TRBV20-1
cdr3_length: 15

cdr3_nt: TGTGCCAGCAGTCCCGGGACTAGAAGGGGGTACTTC
cdr3_aa: CASSPGTRRGYF
clone_size: few
j_call: TRBJ2-7
d_call: TRBD2
v_call: TRBV12-3/TRBV12-4
cdr3_length: 12

cdr3_nt: TGTGCCAGCAGCGTAGGGGGGCTCCGAGCTGACTACGAGCAGTACTTC
cdr3_aa: CASSVGGLRADYEQYF
clone_size: few
j_call: TRBJ2-7
d_call: .
v_call: TRBV9
cdr3_length: 16

cdr3_nt: TGTGCCAGCAGCTCGAAGCCTGCAGCCGCACCGTTCTTC
cdr3_aa: CASSSKPAAAPFF
clone_size: .
j_call: TRBJ2-1
d_call: .
v_call: TRBV7-9
cdr3_length: 13

cdr3_nt: TGTGCCAGCAGTTCTCGGAGACAGGGGTTGGGCACCGGGGAGCTGTTTTTT
cdr3_aa: CASSSRRQGLGTGELFF
clone_size: .
j_call: TRBJ2-2
d_call: TRBD1
v_call: TRBV12-3/TRBV12-4
cdr3_length: 17

cdr3_nt: TGCGCCAGCAGCTTGGGGGGGTTGCGAGGGCAGCCCCAGCATTTT
cdr3_aa: CASSLGGLRGQPQHF
clone_size: .
j_call: TRBJ1-5
d_call: .
v_call: TRBV5-1
cdr3_length: 15

cdr3_nt: TGTGCCAGCAGCCAAGAACTCGGCACAGATACGCAGTATTTT
cdr3_aa: CASSQELGTDTQYF
clone_size: many
j_call: TRBJ2-3
d_call: .
v_call: TRBV4-2
cdr3_length: 14

cdr3_nt: TGTGCCAGCAGCCCCAGGGGATGGGGGAATGAGCAGTTCTTC
cdr3_aa: CASSPRGWGNEQFF
clone_size: many
j_call: TRBJ2-1
d_call: .
v_call: TRBV3-1
cdr3_length: 14

cdr3_nt: TGCGCCAGCAGCCAAGAGGGCTACAATGAGCAGTTCTTC
cdr3_aa: CASSQEGYNEQFF
clone_size: .
j_call: TRBJ2-1
d_call: .
v_call: TRBV4-3
cdr3_length: 13

cdr3_nt: TGTGCCAGCAGTGAGGATTACACTGAAGCTTTCTTT
cdr3_aa: CASSEDYTEAFF
clone_size: .
j_call: TRBJ1-1
d_call: .
v_call: TRBV6-2/TRBV6-3
cdr3_length: 12

cdr3_nt: TGTGCCACCAGCGGCAGACAGACAATACGAGGGCCCCAGCATTTT
cdr3_aa: CATSGRQTIRGPQHF
clone_size: .
j_call: TRBJ1-5
d_call: .
v_call: TRBV15
cdr3_length: 15

cdr3_nt: TGCGCCAGCAGCTTCGGGGGGGCCCAAGAGACCCAGTACTTC
cdr3_aa: CASSFGGAQETQYF
clone_size: many
j_call: TRBJ2-5
d_call: TRBD2
v_call: TRBV5-1
cdr3_length: 14

cdr3_nt: TGTGCCAGCAGCCCCGGCGGGGGGCGTACCTCCTACGAGCAGTACTTC
cdr3_aa: CASSPGGGRTSYEQYF
clone_size: few
j_call: TRBJ2-7
d_call: TRBD2
v_call: TRBV7-2
cdr3_length: 16

cdr3_nt: TGTGCCAGCAGCGACAGAGCGGCGATTGGGGAGCTGTTTTTT
cdr3_aa: CASSDRAAIGELFF
clone_size: few
j_call: TRBJ2-2
d_call: .
v_call: TRBV12-3/TRBV12-4
cdr3_length: 14